This section outlines one TCR beta chain sequence together with its context. Its antigen is unidentified. Relative to the germline gene, one junction end is altered; a read error may explain this. The data originate from a study of T-cell memory formation after mild COVID-19. CDR1 SGHTA and CDR2 FQGTGA come from the germline V gene. This CDR3 comprises 17 residues. TCR alpha and TCR beta cDNA libraries carrying sample barcodes and UMIs came from 5'RACE with constant-segment primers. TCRdb analysed the 5' RACE reads with MiXCR anew, one entry per CDR3 protein. Of 300,000 to 400,000 distinct CDR3 sequences in the sample, 25% to 30% were seen once. General study results and limits: Memory sampled before infection contained some responding clones, suggesting cross-reactive memory joined.

What was sequenced was PBMCs or a T cell subset sorted from them (not recorded which). The TCR comes from an adult woman who had mild COVID-19 (a few samples of this study predate the infection). Cell type and time point are not known. This rearrangement joins TRBV7-3 to TRBJ1-6; no clear D gene. CDR3 sequence reads: CASSLLGPSSYKSPLHF. The CDR3 coding sequence is TGTGCCAGCAGCTTACTGGGCCCGAGCTCCTATAAGTCACCCCTCCACTTT. Full variable domain (missing parts from reference TRBV7-3 and TRBJ1-6): GAGVSQTPSNKVTEKGKYVELRCDPISGHTALYWYRQSLGQGPEFLIYFQGTGAADDSGLPNDRFFAVRPEGSVSTLKIQRTERGDSAVYLCASSLLGPSSYKSPLHFGNGTRLTVT.